This TCR beta chain was recovered during a study of T cell responses to AZD1222 COVID-19 vaccine. The table came from immunoSEQ multiplex PCR; TCRdb's copy has only in-frame clones and leaves some out. The table includes about 120,000 clones, roughly 90% detected once. V was shortened by 4 bases and J by 11 bases, with 23 bases between the two germline ends. CDR1 and CDR2 (germline): LGHDT, YNNKEL (reference sequence). The CDR3 contains 15 residues. Regarding the study as a whole: Unmutated variant regions reportedly attract nearly half of all spike-specific TCRs. Repertoire sampling happened only post peak T cell response.

About this clone itself: Its antigen remains unknown.

The chain carries TRBV3-1 (or the pseudogene TRBV3-2) and TRBJ1-1; TRBD1 might be the D (5 bases). This receptor was taken from an adult who received the AZD1222 COVID-19 vaccine. Sequenced material: peripheral blood, taken 28 days after the second AZD1222 dose. CDR3 nucleotide sequence: TGTGCCAGCAGCCCCGACACGGGGACCTTGGCTTCTGCTTTCTTT. This encodes CASSPDTGTLASAFF.